This TCR beta chain was identified during a study of cytomegalovirus exposure and HLA in healthy donors. For the study at large: In terms of ancestry, the Caucasian-associated cluster contained around four fifths of the roughly 400 genotyped donors. Findings of the study overall: Analyzed later, most CMV-associated TCR beta chains appeared HLA-restricted. The study put 160 or so TCR beta chains on its list as cytomegalovirus-associated. About 87% or about 30% of the time was how often most TCR beta V segments were productive, according to an earlier analysis.

In its sample, this clone was seen a few times. Antigen unknown. The germline CDR1 and CDR2 sequences are SGHDT and YYEEEE. The CDR3 is made up of 12 amino acids. Trimming left V 4 bases short and J 7 bases short, with 10 bases between. PCR involved 60 Vbeta and 13 Jbeta primers. TCRdb's table, derived via immunoSEQ multiplex PCR, lists solely in-frame clones and lacks some. The top ten hold 13% to 15% of the sample, which has roughly 200,000 clones, around 82% seen once. The sequence was collected from a woman aged 25 to 39 in good health and CMV-seropositive. V usage is TRBV5-6 and J usage is TRBJ2-3, with D tentatively TRBD1 (5 bases). Material: PBMCs. CDR3 coding DNA: TGTGCCAGCAGCATGACAGATTATACGCAGTATTTT. Amino acids: CASSMTDYTQYF.